The rows below give T cell receptor beta chains drawn from one sample of a study of T cell responses to AZD1222 COVID-19 vaccine. Clones were sequenced by immunoSEQ multiplex PCR, and TCRdb holds only the in-frame ones, with some missing. Seen here are about 90,000 clones, approximately 87% observed once, and the top ten hold 12%. Sequencing was performed on peripheral blood, taken 28 days after the second AZD1222 dose. Receptors were obtained from an adult who received the AZD1222 COVID-19 vaccine. Both conserved end residues are part of each CDR3. D genes are given only for firm matches. Clone size is stated in some rows and not others, as once, few, many or a class when expanded.

j_call v_call d_call clone_size cdr3_nt cdr3_aa
TRBJ1-4 TRBV7-6 TRBD1 . TGTGCCAGCAGCTTAAGCAGGGGGCGCCGAGATGCTAATGAAAAACTGTTTTTT CASSLSRGRRDANEKLFF
TRBJ1-4 TRBV24-1 . few TGTGCCACCAGTGATTTTTCCAGCGCCTGTGGGGCACCAACTAATGAAAAACTGTTTTTT CATSDFSSACGAPTNEKLFF
TRBJ1-6 TRBV30 . few TGTGCCTGGAGTGACGGAAATTCACCCCTCCACTTT CAWSDGNSPLHF
TRBJ2-7 TRBV28 . . TGTGCCAGCAGTCTCCCCGGCTCCTACGAGCAGTACTTC CASSLPGSYEQYF
TRBJ2-3 TRBV5-4 . few TGTGCCAGCAGCTTGGCCATCAGCCGAGATACGCAGTATTTT CASSLAISRDTQYF
TRBJ2-7 TRBV6-5 . . TGTGCCAGCGTCTCCTACGAGCAGTACTTC CASVSYEQYF
TRBJ1-4 TRBV4-1 TRBD1 . TGCGCCAGCAGCCAAGAAAACAGGGGACGGCCTAATGAAAAACTGTTTTTT CASSQENRGRPNEKLFF
TRBJ2-5 TRBV5-1 TRBD2 . TGCGCCAGCAGTTCAGTTAGCGGGAGCCAAGAGACCCAGTACTTC CASSSVSGSQETQYF
TRBJ1-2 TRBV28 TRBD1 . TGTGCCAGCAGTTCCGGACAGGGCTATGGCTACACCTTC CASSSGQGYGYTF
TRBJ2-7 TRBV10-2 . . TGCGCCAGCACCTCCCTTCACGGCTACGAGCAGTACTTC CASTSLHGYEQYF
TRBJ1-1 TRBV19 . . TGTGCCAGTAAGGCAGAGAACACTGAAGCTTTCTTT CASKAENTEAFF
TRBJ2-3 TRBV5-1 . . TGCGCCAGCAGCTTGACCTCTTTAAAAGATACGCAGTATTTT CASSLTSLKDTQYF
TRBJ2-7 TRBV29-1 . . TGCAGCGCCTTCGTGAACGAGCAGTACTTC CSAFVNEQYF
TRBJ2-1 TRBV5-1 TRBD1 . TGCGCCAGCAGCTTGGCCGGGACAGGGAAGCACAATGAGCAGTTCTTC CASSLAGTGKHNEQFF
TRBJ2-1 TRBV6-4 . . TGTGCCAGCAGGTCTGGGGGGGGCGGAGAGCAGTTCTTC CASRSGGGGEQFF
TRBJ1-3 TRBV7-8 . . TGTGCCAGCAGCTACTCTGGGGGAGGTGGAAACACCATATATTTT CASSYSGGGGNTIYF
TRBJ2-5 TRBV2 TRBD1 . TGTGCCAGCAGGGGCAGGGGGCACCAAGAGACCCAGTACTTC CASRGRGHQETQYF
TRBJ1-3 TRBV19 . . TGTGCCAGTAACCCACGGTCCGGAAACACCATATATTTT CASNPRSGNTIYF
TRBJ2-1 TRBV2 TRBD2 . TGTGCCAGCAGCTTTAGCGGGGCCGGGCATGAGCAGTTCTTC CASSFSGAGHEQFF
TRBJ1-6 TRBV27 . once TGTGCCAGCAGTTCGACTCCTTGGACAGAAAATTCACCCCTCCACTTT CASSSTPWTENSPLHF
TRBJ1-1 TRBV6-5 . . TGTGCCAGCAGTTACGGGGGGGCGCAGGGGGCTTTCTTT CASSYGGAQGAFF
TRBJ2-3 TRBV4-2 . . TGTGCCAGCAGCCAAGCGGGACTCTCCCCAGATACGCAGTATTTT CASSQAGLSPDTQYF
TRBJ2-2 TRBV19 . . TGTGCCAGTAGTTCAACCCAGGCTAGGAAGGAGCTGTTTTTT CASSSTQARKELFF
TRBJ1-1 TRBV3-1/TRBV3-2 . . TGTGCCAGCAGCCAAGGGGGGTCAGGGAACACTGAAGCTTTCTTT CASSQGGSGNTEAFF
TRBJ2-1 TRBV7-9 . . TGTGCCAGCAGCCTGTCTATCCGGGCCAATGAGCAGTTCTTC CASSLSIRANEQFF
TRBJ2-5 TRBV11-3 . . TGTGCCAGCAGCTTGAACATCAGGGAGACCCAGTACTTC CASSLNIRETQYF
TRBJ2-7 TRBV28 . . TGTGCCAGCAGTTTGCCCCAGGGTAGTCCCTGGTACGAGCAGTACTTC CASSLPQGSPWYEQYF
TRBJ2-3 TRBV24-1 . . TGTGCCACCAGTGCGAGGCTAGCTCTCACAGATACGCAGTATTTT CATSARLALTDTQYF
TRBJ1-3 TRBV6-6 . . TGTGCCAGCAGCCAGGGCCCAGTCTCTGGAAACACCATATATTTT CASSQGPVSGNTIYF
TRBJ1-1 TRBV28 . . TGTGCCACCCGAGTGGACACTGATGCTTTCTTT CATRVDTDAFF
TRBJ2-3 TRBV28 TRBD2 . TGTGCCAGCAGTGACCCGGGACTAGCGGGGGTTACAGATACGCAGTATTTT CASSDPGLAGVTDTQYF
TRBJ2-1 TRBV11-2 TRBD2 . TGTGCCAGCAGCTTAGCGGGAGGGCCTGACAATGAGCAGTTCTTC CASSLAGGPDNEQFF
TRBJ1-3 TRBV7-9 . once TGTGCCAGCAGCTTAGGAGGAGGCGAGGGCACCATATATTTT CASSLGGGEGTIYF
TRBJ1-6 TRBV4-1 . once TGCGCCAGCAGCCCAGCCTCAAATTCACCCCTCCACTTT CASSPASNSPLHF
TRBJ2-7 TRBV2 . . TGTGCCAGCAGTCTCGATACCTACGAGCAGTACTTC CASSLDTYEQYF
TRBJ2-7 TRBV25-1 . . TGTGCCAGCACGGGGACTTCCAGCTCCTACGAGCAGTACTTC CASTGTSSSYEQYF
TRBJ2-2 TRBV5-6 TRBD1 few TGTGCCAGCAGCCCGCGGACAGGGCCCATCGGGGAGCTGTTTTTT CASSPRTGPIGELFF
TRBJ2-7 TRBV6-1 TRBD2 . TGTGCCAGCAGCCTCCGGAGCGGGGGCGGCGACGAGCAGTACTTC CASSLRSGGGDEQYF
TRBJ1-3 TRBV3-1/TRBV3-2 TRBD1 . TGTGCCAGCAGCACACGGGACAGGTCCTCATTCCGGGGAAACACCATATATTTT CASSTRDRSSFRGNTIYF
TRBJ1-6 TRBV18 TRBD1 . TGTGCCAGCTCACCCCGGGACAGGGAAGATTCACCCCTCCACTTT CASSPRDREDSPLHF
TRBJ2-3 TRBV3-1/TRBV3-2 . once TGTGCCAGCAGCCAAGGCGTGGGAGAGTCAGATACGCAGTATTTT CASSQGVGESDTQYF
TRBJ1-2 TRBV29-1 . few TGCAGCGTTCTAGACAGTGCCGGCTACACCTTC CSVLDSAGYTF
TRBJ2-1 TRBV3-1/TRBV3-2 TRBD2 few TGTGCCAGCAGCCAAGTAAGGGCTAGCGGGAACAATGAGCAGTTCTTC CASSQVRASGNNEQFF
TRBJ2-1 TRBV18 . . TGTGCCAGCTCATTAGACGTGGGTGAGCAGTTCTTC CASSLDVGEQFF
TRBJ1-2 TRBV7-2 TRBD1 . TGTGCCAGCAGCTTGGGGAATACAGGGGGGGCGGTTGGCTACACCTTC CASSLGNTGGAVGYTF
TRBJ1-2 TRBV25-1 TRBD1 . TGTGCCAGCAGGGGGACAGGGTCGAACTATGGCTACACCTTC CASRGTGSNYGYTF
TRBJ2-1 TRBV29-1 . . TGCAGCGTTGAAGGACGGAAAGGATATGGGGGCGGTAAGTTCTTC CSVEGRKGYGGGKFF
TRBJ1-2 TRBV19 . once TGTGCCAGTAGTATAGATAGTCGACGGACGAGCTATGGCTACACCTTC CASSIDSRRTSYGYTF
TRBJ2-7 TRBV2 TRBD1 . TGTGCCGGTGCGGCGGGGACAGGCCTCTACGAGCAGTACTTC CAGAAGTGLYEQYF
TRBJ1-1 TRBV4-2 . . TGTGCCAGCAGCCAAGAGGGGCCTCTTGTCATGAACACTGAAGCTTTCTTT CASSQEGPLVMNTEAFF
TRBJ1-2 TRBV9 TRBD1 . TGTGCCAGCAGCGTGACAGGGTTTAGCGGCTACACCTTC CASSVTGFSGYTF
TRBJ1-6 TRBV25-1 TRBD1 . TGTGCCAGCAGTGCATACAGGGGTACCTATAATTCACCCCTCCACTTT CASSAYRGTYNSPLHF
TRBJ1-4 TRBV4-3 . once TGCGCCAGCAGCCAAGACTGGCAAATGAACCGGCCCCCAGAAAAACTGTTTTTT CASSQDWQMNRPPEKLFF
TRBJ1-5 TRBV7-8 . . TGTGCCAGCAGCTTAGAGGCCCAGGATCAGCCCCAGCATTTT CASSLEAQDQPQHF